These 23 T cell receptor beta chains were all obtained from the same sample, sequenced in a study of beta chain features in type 1 diabetes. Investigators reverse transcribed all isolated RNA, so they sequenced expressed TCRB transcripts. Repertoires were generated with immunoSEQ multiplex PCR, while TCRdb's copy carries only in-frame clones and drops some. The table records about 180,000 clones, 13% of them present only once. The material sequenced was central memory CD4+ T cells from blood. The receptors were sampled from a woman between 18 and 29 years old in good health.

This clone was seen a handful of times. CDR3 sequence: CASSLGQGMGTDTQYF. The DNA for the CDR3 is TGCGCCAGCAGCTTGGGGCAGGGCATGGGAACAGATACGCAGTATTTT. This rearrangement joins TRBV5-1 to TRBJ2-3; a possible D gene is TRBD1 (5 bases). Germline V gives CDR1 SGHRS, CDR2 YFSETQ. The length of the CDR3 is 16 residues. Between the trimmed V and J ends, which lost 0 bases and 3 bases, there was a span of 14 bases.

In DNA form, the CDR3 reads TGTGCCAGCAGTACCGTCAACGGTGAGCAGTTCTTC. Amino acid sequence: CASSTVNGEQFF. This sequence joins TRBV2 and TRBJ2-1; D ambiguous. The CDR3 is 12 residues long. Trimming took off 5 bases at V and 9 bases at J, with 11 bases between the two ends. CDR1 SNHLY and CDR2 FYNNEI come from the germline V gene.

The chain joins TRBV6-6 to TRBJ1-1; D possibly corresponds to TRBD1 (6 bases). The CDR3 is 15 residues long. Trimming cost V 6 bases and J 1 base, with 15 bases left between them. Germline CDR1 reads MNHNY; CDR2 reads SVGAGI (reference sequence). This CDR3 is CASSRGQTWNTEAFF. In nucleotides, the CDR3 is TGTGCCAGCAGCCGTGGACAGACATGGAACACTGAAGCTTTCTTT.

V usage is TRBV6-1 and J usage is TRBJ2-5, with D unclear. Trimming shortened V by 6 bases and J by 0 bases, and 5 bases separated the two germline ends. The CDR3 contains 12 residues. CDR1 is MNHNS, CDR2 SASEGT, per germline. The CDR3 loop reads CASRQNQETQYF. DNA of the CDR3: TGTGCCAGCAGACAAAACCAAGAGACCCAGTACTTC.

This clone was found many times. This chain links TRBV5-4 with TRBJ2-2, with 9 positions matching TRBD1. The CDR3 length is 16 residues. From germline, CDR1 is SGHNT and CDR2 YYREEE (reference sequence). The V gene end was trimmed by 3 bases and the J gene end by 7 bases; junction bases not matched to a gene: 10. The DNA of the CDR3 is TGTGCCAGCAGCTCTATGGACAGGGGAGGGGACGGGGAGCTGTTTTTT. As protein: CASSSMDRGGDGELFF.

The V call is TRBV5-1, the J call TRBJ2-7; 16 bases agree with TRBD2. The CDR3 covers 19 residues. V lost 0 bases and J lost 2; bases outside the gene matches: 8. In germline, CDR1 is SGHRS, CDR2 YFSETQ. CDR3 nucleotide sequence: TGCGCCAGCAGCTTGGGATGGGGGACTAGCGGGAGGGCGACCTACGAGCAGTACTTC. Translating it yields CASSLGWGTSGRATYEQYF.

This clone showed up just a few times. The chain is built from TRBV28 and TRBJ1-2; TRBD1 might be the D (6 bases). The V gene's germline CDR1 is MDHEN and CDR2 SYDVKM. The CDR3 covers 13 residues. V lost 2 bases and J 2 bases, leaving 6 bases between the germline ends. The CDR3 sequence is CASSLQGNYGYTF. The CDR3 region has the DNA TGTGCCAGCAGTTTACAGGGGAACTATGGCTACACCTTC.

The J gene is TRBJ1-2, the V gene TRBV30, with D unclear. The length of the CDR3 is 12 residues. Looked up from germline, CDR1 is GTSNPN and CDR2 is SVGIG (reference sequence). Trimming cost V 1 base and J 2 bases, with 5 bases left between them. Written as DNA, the CDR3 is TGTGCCTGGAGTGAGCTGAACTATGGCTACACCTTC. It codes for CAWSELNYGYTF.

This clone has more than one count but fewer than ten. This chain links TRBV14 with TRBJ2-6, with TRBD2 as a possible D gene (5 bases). The CDR3 consists of 15 residues. Germline V gives CDR1 SGHDN, CDR2 FVKESK. V lost 11 bases and J lost 4, with 18 bases in between. The CDR3, as DNA: TGTGCCCCGAACCCGGGAAGCTTGGGGGCCAACGTCCTGACTTTC. Its protein product is CAPNPGSLGANVLTF.

The V call is TRBV30, the J call TRBJ2-5; D is possibly TRBD1 (6 bases). The length of the CDR3 is 12 residues. Germline lookup yields CDR1 GTSNPN and CDR2 SVGIG (reference sequence). Deletions cut 4 bases from V and 2 bases from J, with 8 bases between. The CDR3 reads CAWMRGQETQYF. CDR3 bases: TGTGCCTGGATGAGGGGGCAAGAGACCCAGTACTTC.

This clone was counted a few times. Other DNA sequences from this sample encode an identical CDR3 as well. The chain recombines TRBV2 with TRBJ2-1; TRBD2 might be the D (6 bases). V lost 6 bases and J lost 0, with 12 bases in between. The CDR3 runs to 15 residues. In germline, CDR1 is SNHLY, CDR2 FYNNEI. CDR3 in DNA: TGTGCCAGCAGAGAAACTAGCAGCTCCTACAATGAGCAGTTCTTC. Translation: CASRETSSSYNEQFF.

This clone was picked up a small number of times. The chain recombines TRBV6-6 with TRBJ2-1; 11 nucleotides align to TRBD2. V was pared by 6 bases and J by 8 bases, with 9 bases of the junction left unmatched. Germline assignment: CDR1 MNHNY and CDR2 SVGAGI (reference sequence). The CDR3 consists of 15 residues. This CDR3 reads CASRITSGSNDEQFF. CDR3 nucleotide sequence: TGTGCCAGCAGAATAACTAGCGGGAGCAACGATGAGCAGTTCTTC.

This clone was seen a handful of times. The V gene is TRBV5-1, the J gene TRBJ2-7, with a tentative D call TRBD1 (5 bases). Germline V lookup: CDR1 SGHRS, CDR2 YFSETQ. Trimming took off 2 bases at V and 4 bases at J, with 7 bases between the two ends. The CDR3 spans 12 residues. The CDR3 DNA follows: TGCGCCAGCAGCTTAGGACATTACGAGCAGTACTTC. Translating gives CASSLGHYEQYF.

This clone was counted between two and nine times. The V call is TRBV11-2, the J call TRBJ2-5; 10 bases are shared with TRBD1. In germline, CDR1 is SGHAT, CDR2 FQNNGV. The CDR3 length is 17 residues. Trimming removed 5 bases from V and 4 bases from J; junction bases left unmatched: 13. The CDR3 here is CASSPRTGGGFVETQYF. The CDR3 DNA sequence: TGTGCCAGCAGCCCGAGGACAGGGGGAGGGTTCGTAGAGACCCAGTACTTC.

Regarding this clone: Relative to the germline gene, one junction end is altered; a read error may explain this. V is TRBV5-6 and J is TRBJ2-3; 7 bases map to TRBD1. Germline V gives CDR1 SGHDT, CDR2 YYEEEE. This CDR3 is 15 amino acids long. This CDR3 is CASTLTGRTTDTQYF. CDR3 in DNA: TGTGCCAGCACCTTGACAGGGCGAACCACAGATACGCAGTATTTT. Full variable domain (outside the CDR3, taken from reference TRBV5-6 and TRBJ2-3): DAGVTQSPTHLIKTRGQQVTLRCSPKSGHDTVSWYQQALGQGPQFIFQYYEEEERQRGNFPDRFSGHQFPNYSSELNVNALLLGDSALYLCASTLTGRTTDTQYFGPGTRLTVL.

This clone occurred a few times. V usage is TRBV7-2 and J usage is TRBJ2-3, with D possibly matching TRBD2 (6 bases). There are 16 residues in the CDR3. CDR1 is SGHTA, CDR2 FQGNSA, per germline. The V end lost 8 bases, the J end lost 3 bases, and 21 bases lay between the germline ends. The CDR3 region has the DNA TGTGCCAGCGCCAAAGAACCGGGACTCACTACAGATACGCAGTATTTT. This gives the protein CASAKEPGLTTDTQYF.

This clone was seen only a few times. The chain links TRBV7-8 to TRBJ1-4; TRBD1 matches 9 bases. Trimming removed 6 bases from V and 5 bases from J; junction bases left unmatched: 10. This CDR3 has 16 residues. CDR1 and CDR2 from the germline V gene are SGHVS and FQNEAQ. The CDR3: CASRKNSGTGNEKLFF. The DNA for the CDR3 is TGTGCCAGCAGAAAGAATTCCGGGACAGGGAATGAAAAACTGTTTTTT.

V is TRBV7-3 and J is TRBJ2-1, with 7 bases matching TRBD2. The J segment lost 9 bases and the V segment lost 6 bases, leaving 17 bases of the junction unmatched. Germline values: CDR1 SGHTA, CDR2 FQGTGA. CDR3 length: 16 residues. The CDR3 spells CASSPYGAGVTSEQFF. The CDR3 DNA follows: TGTGCCAGCAGTCCTTACGGGGCGGGAGTGACGAGTGAGCAGTTCTTC. Combining the CDR3 with reference TRBV7-3 and TRBJ2-1 gives the whole variable domain GAGVSQTPSNKVTEKGKYVELRCDPISGHTALYWYRQSLGQGPEFLIYFQGTGAADDSGLPNDRFFAVRPEGSVSTLKIQRTERGDSAVYLCASSPYGAGVTSEQFFGPGTRLTVL.

This rearrangement joins TRBV19 to TRBJ1-2, with TRBD1 matching over 10 bases. With 6 bases clipped from V and 2 bases from J, the junction kept 6 bases outside the gene matches. The CDR3 totals 15 residues. Looked up from germline, CDR1 is LNHDA and CDR2 is SQIVND (reference sequence). Here the CDR3 reads CASSPRDRGNYGYTF. The CDR3 nucleotides read TGTGCCAGTAGCCCCCGGGACAGGGGAAACTATGGCTACACCTTC.

The chain couples TRBV25-1 to TRBJ1-1; 9 bases are shared with TRBD1. This CDR3 comprises 15 residues. The germline gives CDR1 MGHDK, CDR2 SYGVNS. With 2 bases clipped from V and 5 bases from J, the junction kept 6 bases outside the gene matches. The CDR3 DNA sequence: TGTGCCAGCAGTGAAATCGGGACAGGGACGACTGAAGCTTTCTTT. Protein sequence: CASSEIGTGTTEAFF.

This clone was detected only a few times. The rearrangement joins TRBV5-1 to TRBJ2-7; maybe TRBD1 (6 bases). This CDR3 is built from 15 residues. Germline CDR1 is SGHRS and CDR2 is YFSETQ. Trimming pared 0 bases from V and 6 bases from J, leaving 16 bases between. The chain's CDR3 is CASSLAAGERGEQYF. In DNA form, the CDR3 reads TGCGCCAGCAGCTTGGCGGCAGGGGAGAGGGGCGAGCAGTACTTC.

This clone was seen a handful of times. V is TRBV15 and J is TRBJ1-2; TRBD1 matches at 10 bases. V lost 1 base to trimming and J lost 8 bases; unmatched junction nucleotides: 4. CDR3 length: 14 amino acids. Germline CDR1 is LNHNV and CDR2 is YYDKDF (reference sequence). As DNA, the CDR3 is TGTGCCACCAGCAGAGGACAGGGGGCGCGAGGCTACACCTTC. Protein sequence: CATSRGQGARGYTF.

Details on this clone: Other DNA variants within this sample encode the same CDR3. J is TRBJ2-7 and V is TRBV28, with 11 bases fitting TRBD1. The germline V gene has CDR1 MDHEN and CDR2 SYDVKM. J gave up 4 bases and V 4 bases, and 6 bases lay outside the gene matches. This CDR3 is built from 15 residues. Written as DNA, the CDR3 is TGTGCCAGCAGTTCGACCGGGACAGGGGGTTACGAGCAGTACTTC. Translation: CASSSTGTGGYEQYF.